This record looks at one TCR beta chain sequence and its context. Its target antigen remains unknown. The input lacks base qualities; no much larger clone sits a single base away. The entry originates in a study of shared clonotypes between healthy human individuals (dated by TCRdb to the early 2020s). At the level of the whole study: The cohort included three men and a couple of women between 18 and 49 years of age. To estimate repertoire size and how much clonotype sharing occurs between individuals, the study deeply sequenced the blood TCR repertoires of five healthy adults. To increase sequencing depth and limit assay-specific biases, TCR repertoire library preparation and sequencing were carried out by different laboratories using diverse techniques. Each donor's leukapheresis produced roughly between roughly 0.85 and 10 billion PBMCs. Here is what the overall study found, with its caveats: Because the study included only a small number of donors, the genetic and exposure-history diversity represented was limited. Sampling was restricted to blood, and TCR repertoires in tissues likely differ from the TCR repertoires found in blood. Pairwise subsampling led to the expectation that sequencing depth would affect the degree of clonotype sharing among donors.

V is pared back by 5 bases and J by 0 bases, with 17 bases lying between the germline termini. In the germline V gene, CDR1 corresponds to SQVTM and CDR2 to ANQGSEA. Inclusive of the bounding cysteine and phenylalanine, the CDR3 is 15 residues long. Only CDR3 DNA is held: 45 bases, read in frame from base 1. The donors were healthy, HIV-negative adults who had no recently reported acute infections or vaccinations. All donors were Caucasian adults living in Nashville, Tennessee, USA. For unsorted samples, around 85 million PBMCs were counted, and genomic DNA was extracted using the QIAamp DNA Blood Mini kit. Blood was collected by leukapheresis, and PBMCs were isolated by Ficoll-Histopaque density gradient centrifugation and then cryopreserved in liquid nitrogen vapor phase. Using the deep immunoSEQ assay, multiplex PCR amplified TCR CDR3 regions from genomic DNA. Extracted genomic DNA from each cell subset was spread evenly across all wells of several immunoSEQ 96-well plates, with each plate serving as a replicate. For unsorted PBMC, each replicate PCR was loaded with roughly 270 ng genomic DNA, equivalent to around 30,000 T cell genomes. Ten immunoSEQ deep assay plates were used to sequence unsorted PBMC genomic DNA. Purified libraries were measured with a Qubit 3.0 fluorometer, size-checked on a Bioanalyzer 2100, and measured again with the KAPA Library Quantification kit. Every immunoSEQ 96-well plate was sequenced on a dedicated single-read 150-cycle Illumina NextSeq 550 flow cell. On the authors' methods: Because the immunoSEQ output included only junctional sequences and no quality scores, the filtering could not be the same as the filtering used for full-length reads. To assign V/J genes and CDR3, sequences were annotated against IMGT germline references using PyIR, a Python wrapper for IgBLAST v1.9. Reads with weak V/J assignments (E-value above 1e-6), missing CDR3, stop codons, out-of-frame junctions, or ambiguous translated residues were removed. V3J clonotypes were defined as sequences sharing an identical inferred V gene, J gene, and CDR3 amino acid sequence. To compute the percentage overlap between repertoires, the number of shared unique clonotypes was divided by the size of the smaller repertoire. RTK rarefaction, the Chao1 estimator, and Recon v2.1 estimates of unobserved clonotypes were used to assess repertoire richness. Here the immuneACCESS table is served through TCRdb, limited to in-frame sequences with V and J called. Missing clones are a known gap in these copies; in checked studies unresolved V genes cover under half, and the rest lacks a known reason. Clone size and the V and J calls come from that table; the DNA yielded D and trimming. For this sample there are around 440,000 clones; more than 70% appear just once. About 12% of the sample is held by the ten biggest clonotypes.

The sequence came from a woman aged 40-49 years in good health. Some clones in this sample may be carry-over from other donors' samples. Here the chain combines TRBV29-1 and TRBJ2-7; D gene: possibly TRBD1, on 6 matching bases. The material sequenced was PBMCs. CDR3 sequence: CSVSLRTRGSYEQYF. In nucleotides, the sequence is TGCAGCGTTTCCCTTCGGACCAGGGGCTCCTACGAGCAGTACTTC.